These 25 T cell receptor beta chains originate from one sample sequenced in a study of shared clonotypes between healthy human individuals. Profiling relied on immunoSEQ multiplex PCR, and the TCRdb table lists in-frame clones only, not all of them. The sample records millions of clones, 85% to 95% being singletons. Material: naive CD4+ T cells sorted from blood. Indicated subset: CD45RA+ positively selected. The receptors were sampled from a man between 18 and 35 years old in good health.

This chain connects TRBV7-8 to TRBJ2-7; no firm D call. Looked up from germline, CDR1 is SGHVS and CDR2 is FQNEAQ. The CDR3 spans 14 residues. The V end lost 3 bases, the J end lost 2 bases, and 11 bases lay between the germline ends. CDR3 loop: CASSFSLGTYEQYF. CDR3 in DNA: TGTGCCAGCAGCTTTAGTCTGGGGACCTACGAGCAGTACTTC.

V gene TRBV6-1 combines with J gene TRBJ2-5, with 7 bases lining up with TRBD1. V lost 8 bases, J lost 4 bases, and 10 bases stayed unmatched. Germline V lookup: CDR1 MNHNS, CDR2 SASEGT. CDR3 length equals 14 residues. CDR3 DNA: TGTGCCAGCTCTACTAATACAGGGGTAGAGACCCAGTACTTC. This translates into CASSTNTGVETQYF.

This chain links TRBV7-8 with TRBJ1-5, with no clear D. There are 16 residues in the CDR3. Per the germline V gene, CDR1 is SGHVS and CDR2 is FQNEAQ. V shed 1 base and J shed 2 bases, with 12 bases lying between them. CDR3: CASSLDGPLGNQPQHF. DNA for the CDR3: TGTGCCAGCAGCTTAGATGGCCCCCTCGGCAATCAGCCCCAGCATTTT.

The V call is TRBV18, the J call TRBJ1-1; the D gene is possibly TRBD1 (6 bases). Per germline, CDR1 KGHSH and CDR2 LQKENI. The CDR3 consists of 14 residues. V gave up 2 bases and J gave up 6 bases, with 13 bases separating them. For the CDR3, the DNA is TGTGCCAGCTCACCATATAACAGGGTCCCTGAAGCTTTCTTT. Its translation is CASSPYNRVPEAFF.

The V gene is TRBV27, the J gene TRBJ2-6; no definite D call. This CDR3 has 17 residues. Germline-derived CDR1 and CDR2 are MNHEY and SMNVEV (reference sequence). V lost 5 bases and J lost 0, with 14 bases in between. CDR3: CASSTSRIRSGANVLTF. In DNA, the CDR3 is TGTGCCAGCAGTACGAGCAGGATTCGCTCTGGGGCCAACGTCCTGACTTTC.

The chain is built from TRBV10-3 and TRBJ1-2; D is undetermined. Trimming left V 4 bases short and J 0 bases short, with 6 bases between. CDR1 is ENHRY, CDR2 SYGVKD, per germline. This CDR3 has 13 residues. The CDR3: CAISVQPNYGYTF. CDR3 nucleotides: TGTGCCATCAGTGTACAGCCTAACTATGGCTACACCTTC.

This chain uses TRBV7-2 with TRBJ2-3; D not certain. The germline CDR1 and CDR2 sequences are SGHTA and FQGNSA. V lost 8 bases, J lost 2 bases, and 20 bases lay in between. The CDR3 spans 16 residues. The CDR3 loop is CASGKLSGSLTDTQYF. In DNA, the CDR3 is TGTGCCAGCGGAAAACTATCCGGATCCCTCACAGATACGCAGTATTTT.

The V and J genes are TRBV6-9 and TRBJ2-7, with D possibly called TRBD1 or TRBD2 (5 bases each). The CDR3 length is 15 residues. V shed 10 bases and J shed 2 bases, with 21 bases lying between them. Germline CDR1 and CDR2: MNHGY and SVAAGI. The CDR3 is CAKRVPGHSAYEQYF. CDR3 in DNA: TGTGCCAAAAGAGTACCGGGGCACAGTGCCTACGAGCAGTACTTC.

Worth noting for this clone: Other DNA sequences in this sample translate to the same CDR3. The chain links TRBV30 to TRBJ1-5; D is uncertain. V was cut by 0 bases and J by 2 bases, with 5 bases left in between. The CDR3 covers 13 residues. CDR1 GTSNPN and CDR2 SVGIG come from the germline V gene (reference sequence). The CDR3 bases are TGTGCCTGGAGTGTAGCTCGCAATCAGCCCCAGCATTTT. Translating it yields CAWSVARNQPQHF.

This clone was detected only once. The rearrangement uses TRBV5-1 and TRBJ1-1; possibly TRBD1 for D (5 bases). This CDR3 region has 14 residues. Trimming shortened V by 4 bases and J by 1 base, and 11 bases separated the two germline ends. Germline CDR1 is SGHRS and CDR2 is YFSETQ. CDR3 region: CASSPDRTNTEAFF. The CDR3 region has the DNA TGCGCCAGCAGCCCCGACAGAACGAACACTGAAGCTTTCTTT.

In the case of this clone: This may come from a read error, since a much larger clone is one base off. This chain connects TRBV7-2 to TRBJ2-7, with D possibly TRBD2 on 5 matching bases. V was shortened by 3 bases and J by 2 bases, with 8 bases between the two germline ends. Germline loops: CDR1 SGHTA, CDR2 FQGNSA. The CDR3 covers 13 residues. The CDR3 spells CASSFERAYEQYF. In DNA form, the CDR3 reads TGTGCCAGCAGCTTTGAGAGGGCCTACGAGCAGTACTTC. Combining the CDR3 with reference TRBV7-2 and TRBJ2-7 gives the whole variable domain GAGVSQSPSNKVTEKGKDVELRCDPISGHTALYWYRQSLGQGLEFLIYFQGNSAPDKSGLPSDRFSAERTGGSVSTLTIQRTQQEDSAVYLCASSFERAYEQYFGPGTRLTVT.

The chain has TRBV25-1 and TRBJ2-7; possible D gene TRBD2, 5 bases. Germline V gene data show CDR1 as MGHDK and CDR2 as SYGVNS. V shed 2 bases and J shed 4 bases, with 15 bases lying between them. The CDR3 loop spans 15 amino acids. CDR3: CASSETFGNRYEQYF. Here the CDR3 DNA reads TGTGCCAGCAGTGAAACCTTCGGGAACCGTTACGAGCAGTACTTC.

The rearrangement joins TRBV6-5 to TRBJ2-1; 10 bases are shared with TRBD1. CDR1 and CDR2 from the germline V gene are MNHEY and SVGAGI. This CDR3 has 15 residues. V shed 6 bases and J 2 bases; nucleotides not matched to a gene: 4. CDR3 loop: CASRTTGGAYNEQFF. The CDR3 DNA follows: TGTGCCAGCAGAACGACAGGGGGCGCCTACAATGAGCAGTTCTTC.

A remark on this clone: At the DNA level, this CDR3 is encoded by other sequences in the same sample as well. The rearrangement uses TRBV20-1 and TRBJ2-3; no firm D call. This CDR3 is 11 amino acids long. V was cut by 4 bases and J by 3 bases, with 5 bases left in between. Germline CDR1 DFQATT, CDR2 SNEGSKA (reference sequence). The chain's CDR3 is CSATATDTQYF. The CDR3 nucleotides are TGCAGTGCTACCGCGACAGATACGCAGTATTTT.

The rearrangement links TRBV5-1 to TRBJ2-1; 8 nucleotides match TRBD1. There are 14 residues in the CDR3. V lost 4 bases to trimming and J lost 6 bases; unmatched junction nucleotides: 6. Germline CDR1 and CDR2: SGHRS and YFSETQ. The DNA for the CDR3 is TGCGCCAGCAGCCCGGGACAGGTCGGCAATGAGCAGTTCTTC. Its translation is CASSPGQVGNEQFF.

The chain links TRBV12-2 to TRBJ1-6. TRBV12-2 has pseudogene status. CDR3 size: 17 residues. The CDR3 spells CASRLVGGTSYNSPLHF. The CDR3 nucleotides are TGTGCAAGTCGCTTAGTGGGAGGGACCTCCTATAATTCACCCCTCCACTTT.

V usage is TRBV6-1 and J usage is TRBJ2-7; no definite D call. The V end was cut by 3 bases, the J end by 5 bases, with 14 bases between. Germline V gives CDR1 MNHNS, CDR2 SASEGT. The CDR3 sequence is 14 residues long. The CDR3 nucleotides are TGTGCCAGCAGTGATCCCCCCGGTAGCAACGAGCAGTACTTC. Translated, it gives CASSDPPGSNEQYF.

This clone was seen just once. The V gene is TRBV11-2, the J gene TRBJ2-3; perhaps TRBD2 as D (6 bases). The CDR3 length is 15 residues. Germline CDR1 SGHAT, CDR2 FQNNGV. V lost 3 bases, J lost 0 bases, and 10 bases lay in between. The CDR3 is CASSFSGPSTDTQYF. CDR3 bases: TGTGCCAGCAGCTTTAGCGGCCCTAGCACAGATACGCAGTATTTT. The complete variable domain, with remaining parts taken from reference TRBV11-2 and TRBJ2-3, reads EAGVAQSPRYKIIEKRQSVAFWCNPISGHATLYWYQQILGQGPKLLIQFQNNGVVDDSQLPKDRFSAERLKGVDSTLKIQPAKLEDSAVYLCASSFSGPSTDTQYFGPGTRLTVL.

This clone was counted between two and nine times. This CDR3 is CSGGTDGYTF. CDR3 bases: TGCAGCGGGGGGACAGATGGCTACACCTTC. The V and J genes are TRBV29-1 and TRBJ1-2, with TRBD1 matching over 7 bases. The CDR3 loop spans 10 amino acids. The J segment lost 6 bases and the V segment lost 7 bases, leaving 2 bases of the junction unmatched. Germline CDR1 SQVTM, CDR2 ANQGSEA.

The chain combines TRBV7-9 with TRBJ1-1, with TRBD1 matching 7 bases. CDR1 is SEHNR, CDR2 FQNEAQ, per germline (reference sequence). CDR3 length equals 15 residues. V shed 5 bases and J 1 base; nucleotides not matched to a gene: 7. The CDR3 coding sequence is TGTGCCAGCAGCCCAAAGGGACAGCCGAACACTGAAGCTTTCTTT. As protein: CASSPKGQPNTEAFF.

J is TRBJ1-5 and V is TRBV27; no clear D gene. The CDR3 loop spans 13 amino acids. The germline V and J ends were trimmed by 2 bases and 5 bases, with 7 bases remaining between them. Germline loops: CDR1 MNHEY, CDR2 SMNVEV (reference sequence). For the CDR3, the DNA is TGTGCCAGCAGTTTACGTCCGGATCAGCCCCAGCATTTT. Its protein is CASSLRPDQPQHF.

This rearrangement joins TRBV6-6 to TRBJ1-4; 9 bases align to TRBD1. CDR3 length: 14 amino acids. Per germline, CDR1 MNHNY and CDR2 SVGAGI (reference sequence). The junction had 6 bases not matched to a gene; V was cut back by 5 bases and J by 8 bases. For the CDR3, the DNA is TGTGCCAGCAGTAATACAGGGGGCTGGGAAAAACTGTTTTTT. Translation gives CASSNTGGWEKLFF.

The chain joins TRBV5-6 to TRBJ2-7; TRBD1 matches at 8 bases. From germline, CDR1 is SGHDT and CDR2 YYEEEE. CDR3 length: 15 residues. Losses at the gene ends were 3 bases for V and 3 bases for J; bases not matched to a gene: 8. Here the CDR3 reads CASSWSGTGFYEQYF. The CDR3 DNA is TGTGCCAGCAGCTGGTCCGGGACAGGATTCTACGAGCAGTACTTC.

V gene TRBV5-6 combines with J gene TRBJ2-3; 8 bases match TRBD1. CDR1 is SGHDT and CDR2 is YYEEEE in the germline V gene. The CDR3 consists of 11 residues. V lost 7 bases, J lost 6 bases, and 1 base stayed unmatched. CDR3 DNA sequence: TGTGCCAGCCACAGGGGGGATACGCAGTATTTT. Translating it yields CASHRGDTQYF.

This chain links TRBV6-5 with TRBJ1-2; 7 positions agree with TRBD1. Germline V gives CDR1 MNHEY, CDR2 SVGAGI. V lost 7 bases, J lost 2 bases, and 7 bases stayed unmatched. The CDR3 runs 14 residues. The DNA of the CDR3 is TGTGCCAGCACCTTTACAGGGGCGAACTATGGCTACACCTTC. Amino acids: CASTFTGANYGYTF.